This passage covers 13 T cell receptor beta chains from one sample sequenced in a study of blood T cell repertoires in COVID-19. Only in-frame clones appear in the TCRdb table, and some are missing; sequencing was by immunoSEQ multiplex PCR. The table lists about 270,000 clones, approximately 90% of them singletons. The sequenced material came from PBMCs or T cells enriched from blood (not recorded which). The receptors originated from a young woman who had recovered from COVID-19.

CDR3 protein: CASGMDRGSNQPQHF. Written as DNA, the CDR3 is TGTGCTAGTGGCATGGACAGGGGAAGCAATCAGCCCCAGCATTTT. This chain uses TRBV12-5 with TRBJ1-5; 9 bases match TRBD1. Germline V gene lookup returns CDR1 LGHNT and CDR2 FRNRAP. The CDR3 has 15 residues. V was pared by 6 bases and J by 1 base, with 4 bases of the junction left unmatched. Variable domain in full (rest from reference TRBV12-5 and TRBJ1-5): DARVTQTPRHKVTEMGQEVTMRCQPILGHNTVFWYRQTMMQGLELLAYFRNRAPLDDSGMPKDRFSAEMPDATLATLKIQPSEPRDSAVYFCASGMDRGSNQPQHFGDGTRLSIL.

The gene calls are TRBV5-1 and TRBJ1-1, with D maybe TRBD1 (5 bases). Germline V gives CDR1 SGHRS, CDR2 YFSETQ. This CDR3 has 15 amino acids. V gave up 0 bases and J gave up 3 bases, with 12 bases separating them. The CDR3 loop is CASSLGQIWDTEAFF. The CDR3 DNA reads as TGCGCCAGCAGCTTGGGACAGATCTGGGACACTGAAGCTTTCTTT. Full variable domain (missing parts from reference TRBV5-1 and TRBJ1-1): KAGVTQTPRYLIKTRGQQVTLSCSPISGHRSVSWYQQTPGQGLQFLFEYFSETQRNKGNFPGRFSGRQFSNSRSEMNVSTLELGDSALYLCASSLGQIWDTEAFFGQGTRLTVV.

This clone was seen more than once but under ten times. This sequence joins TRBV7-8 and TRBJ2-7, with D perhaps matching TRBD2 (8 bases). From germline, CDR1 is SGHVS and CDR2 FQNEAQ. Trimming removed 3 bases from V and 0 bases from J, with 15 bases in between. This CDR3 is built from 16 residues. The CDR3, as DNA: TGTGCCAGCAGCTTCTATAGCGGGGACAGCTCCTACGAGCAGTACTTC. It codes for CASSFYSGDSSYEQYF.

The V gene is TRBV19, the J gene TRBJ1-2, with TRBD1 matching 9 bases. V lost 2 bases and J lost 4; bases outside the gene matches: 8. Germline-derived CDR1 and CDR2 are LNHDA and SQIVND (reference sequence). The CDR3 contains 16 residues. The CDR3 is CASSITGTGYTYGYTF. In DNA form, the CDR3 reads TGTGCCAGTAGTATAACCGGGACAGGGTACACCTATGGCTACACCTTC.

The chain employs TRBV25-1 and TRBJ2-6; 7 bases are a match to TRBD1. Germline V gene sequence: CDR1 MGHDK, CDR2 SYGVNS. V lost 7 bases, J lost 0 bases, and 9 bases stayed unmatched. The CDR3 sequence is 17 residues long. The CDR3 loop reads CASKPTGTNSGANVLTF. As DNA, the CDR3 is TGTGCCAGCAAGCCGACAGGGACAAACTCTGGGGCCAACGTCCTGACTTTC. The full variable domain, with the rest looked up from reference TRBV25-1 and TRBJ2-6, is EADIYQTPRYLVIGTGKKITLECSQTMGHDKMYWYQQDPGMELHLIHYSYGVNSTEKGDLSSESTVSRIRTEHFPLTLESARPSHTSQYLCASKPTGTNSGANVLTFGAGSRLTVL.

The J gene is TRBJ1-3, the V gene TRBV2; D possibly corresponds to TRBD1 (6 bases). V lost 6 bases and J 0 bases, leaving 12 bases between the germline ends. Germline V CDR1 and CDR2: SNHLY, FYNNEI. This CDR3 is built from 15 residues. The CDR3 region is CASRQGLPSGNTIYF. DNA for the CDR3: TGTGCCAGCAGACAGGGCTTACCCTCTGGAAACACCATATATTTT.

The chain recombines TRBV5-1 with TRBJ2-7; 7 nucleotides agree with TRBD1. V gave up 2 bases and J gave up 5 bases; unmatched junction bases: 4. Per germline, CDR1 SGHRS and CDR2 YFSETQ. The CDR3 runs 13 residues. CDR3: CASSLDRVNEQYF. The CDR3 region has the DNA TGCGCCAGCAGCTTAGACAGGGTCAACGAGCAGTACTTC.

V usage is TRBV10-3 and J usage is TRBJ1-1, with 9 bases lining up with TRBD1. The CDR3 is 14 amino acids. Germline V gene sequence: CDR1 ENHRY, CDR2 SYGVKD. J lost 5 bases, V lost 6 bases, and 7 bases had no gene match. CDR3 sequence reads: CAIRRQGEGTEAFF. The CDR3 DNA reads TGTGCCATCAGGAGACAGGGGGAGGGGACTGAAGCTTTCTTT.

V gene TRBV30 combines with J gene TRBJ1-2; no firm D call. The CDR3 contains 13 residues. Germline V gene lookup returns CDR1 GTSNPN and CDR2 SVGIG (reference sequence). V lost 4 bases, J lost 2 bases, and 11 bases lay in between. CDR3 loop: CAWTRTDNYGYTF. Written as DNA, the CDR3 is TGTGCCTGGACCCGGACTGACAACTATGGCTACACCTTC.

The table lists this clone with a count of one. J is TRBJ2-7 and V is TRBV27; D uncertain. V was clipped by 11 bases and J by 2 bases, with 13 bases between them. Germline values: CDR1 MNHEY, CDR2 SMNVEV (reference sequence). The CDR3 extends over 12 amino acids. The CDR3 coding sequence is TGTGCCTCGGCCGGGTATACCTACGAGCAGTACTTC. Amino acids: CASAGYTYEQYF.

This clone was seen just once. This rearrangement joins TRBV19 to TRBJ2-1; possible D gene TRBD1, 7 bases. Germline V gene lookup returns CDR1 LNHDA and CDR2 SQIVND (reference sequence). V was clipped by 3 bases and J by 8 bases, with 20 bases between them. The CDR3 has 16 residues. The DNA of the CDR3 is TGTGCCAGTAGTATGGAGGGTGGGGACAGTTGGGATGAGCAGTTCTTC. Translating gives CASSMEGGDSWDEQFF.

In this sample, this clone turned up once. The genes are TRBV25-1 and TRBJ1-1, with 10 bases aligning to TRBD1. Germline V gene sequence: CDR1 MGHDK, CDR2 SYGVNS. Losses at the gene ends were 8 bases for V and 4 bases for J; bases not matched to a gene: 7. The CDR3 covers 14 residues. CDR3 bases: TGTGCCAGCGCAGGGACAGGGGTACTCACTGAAGCTTTCTTT. This codes for CASAGTGVLTEAFF.

The chain joins TRBV28 to TRBJ2-3, with 11 bases that match TRBD1. Trimming took 5 bases from V and 4 from J; bases not matched to a gene: 8. Per the germline V gene, CDR1 is MDHEN and CDR2 is SYDVKM. The CDR3 loop spans 16 amino acids. The CDR3 DNA is TGTGCCAGCAGTAAACGGACAGGGGGCTCATCAGATACGCAGTATTTT. It encodes CASSKRTGGSSDTQYF.